The TCR beta chain described here comes from a study of CD8 T cells in Susac syndrome (dated by TCRdb to the late 2010s). Looking at the study overall: Among the Susac syndrome patients who were sequenced, clinically active disease was present in about 6 and clinical remission was observed in fewer than ten. The study compared CD8+ T cell repertoire clonality among eleven to twelve healthy donors, around 14 Susac syndrome patients and some 16 multiple sclerosis patients. The study used repertoire sequencing to test whether antigen drove CD8+ T cell activation and differentiation in Susac syndrome. Susac syndrome patients were therapy-naive, on corticosteroids (some also receiving IVIg), or on IVIg alone at blood withdrawal.

Overall study outcomes, separate from this receptor: About 15 Susac-specific public clones were identified in the total CD8+ repertoire, and 5 or 6 Susac-specific public clones were identified in the CD8+ TEMRA repertoire. The TCR sequencing and HLA analysis was acknowledged to have included a relatively small number of individuals. Clonal expansion was observed in Susac syndrome CD8+ repertoires, with the highest expansion in CD8+ TEMRA cells and greater expansion in clinically active than in remitting patients.

RNA was extracted using the RNeasy kit, and roughly 0.5 to 1 microgram was reverse transcribed with random hexamers. TCR beta CDR3 regions were amplified with the immunoSEQ multiplex PCR assay covering 54 Vbeta and 13 Jbeta segments. To correct PCR amplification bias, a synthetic template baseline was used for both primer optimization and computational correction. Per the source publication's procedure: Only productive sequences were kept, with reads annotated to V, D and J genes according to IMGT and analyzed in immunoSEQ Analyzer. Clonality was computed as one minus Shannon entropy normalized by log2 of the number of productive unique sequences. For each patient and control, public and private clones were evaluated among the 100 most prevalent clones. Clones were defined as Susac-specific when absent from the healthy and MS cohorts, from approximately 1,100 published viral clones and from other ImmuneACCESS disease sequences. TCRdb reworked the public reads: Q25 trimming with fastp, MiXCR clone assembly, productive beta chains retained. Rows with one shared CDR3 protein collapse into an entry with the most common genes and DNA. TCRdb, not the original authors, processed these V and J calls. Across this sample there are approximately 87,000 distinct CDR3 sequences, with 90% to 97% seen only once. The leading ten clones occupy roughly 0.44% of the sample.

Peripheral blood CD8+ and CD4+ T cells from healthy donors, Susac syndrome patients and multiple sclerosis patients were profiled by high-throughput TCR beta sequencing. The Susac syndrome patients fulfilled recently defined diagnostic criteria for either definite or probable disease. Bulk CD8+ and CD4+ T cells were purified by magnetic negative isolation, while CD8+ TEMRA cells were enriched using FACS. Blood was drawn into EDTA tubes, processed within 24 hours, and PBMCs were isolated by density gradient centrifugation. PBMCs intended for TCR sequencing were cryopreserved in liquid nitrogen and were subsequently thawed in a 37 degrees C water bath. A purity of at least 90% was achieved for sorted or isolated CD4+, CD8+ and CD8+ TEMRA cells. On this clonotype itself: There is no known antigen for this receptor. The record has no base qualities; no much larger clone is one base away.

The CDR3 numbers 15 residues from cysteine through phenylalanine. The DNA shown is the 45-base CDR3, in frame from base 1. The V and J ends are trimmed by 7 bases and 8 bases, leaving 21 bases between them. Based on the germline V gene (reference sequence), the CDR1 and CDR2 sequences are SEHNR and FQNEAQ. Input material: CD8+ T cells from PBMCs. The receptor was isolated from a human donor with Susac syndrome. Rearrangement joined TRBV7-9 to TRBJ2-1; TRBD2 might be the D gene, on 6 matching bases. The sequenced DNA is TGTGCCAGCATAGAAGGGGCGGGATCGTTTTATGAGCAGTTCTTC. It translates as CASIEGAGSFYEQFF. The CDR3 plus the reference TRBV7-9 and TRBJ2-1 genes for the other parts give the full variable domain: DTGVSQNPRHKITKRGQNVTFRCDPISEHNRLYWYRQTLGQGPEFLTYFQNEAQLEKSRLLSDRFSAERPKGSFSTLEIQRTEQGDSAMYLCASIEGAGSFYEQFFGPGTRLTVL.